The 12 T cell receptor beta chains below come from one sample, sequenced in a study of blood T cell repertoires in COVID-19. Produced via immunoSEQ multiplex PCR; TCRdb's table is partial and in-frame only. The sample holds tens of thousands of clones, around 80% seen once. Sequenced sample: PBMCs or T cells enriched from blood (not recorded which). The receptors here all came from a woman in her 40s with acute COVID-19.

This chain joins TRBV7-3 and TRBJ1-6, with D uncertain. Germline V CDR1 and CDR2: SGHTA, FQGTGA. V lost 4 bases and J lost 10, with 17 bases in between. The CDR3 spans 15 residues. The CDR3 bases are TGTGCCAGCAGCTCTACCGGGAACTTGAACTCACCCCTCCACTTT. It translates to CASSSTGNLNSPLHF.

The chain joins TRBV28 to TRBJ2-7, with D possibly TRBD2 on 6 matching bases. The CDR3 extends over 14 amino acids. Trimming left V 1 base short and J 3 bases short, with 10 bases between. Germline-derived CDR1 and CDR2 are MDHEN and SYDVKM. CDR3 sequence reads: CASSLLGLHYEQYF. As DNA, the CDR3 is TGTGCCAGCAGTTTATTGGGACTCCACTACGAGCAGTACTTC.

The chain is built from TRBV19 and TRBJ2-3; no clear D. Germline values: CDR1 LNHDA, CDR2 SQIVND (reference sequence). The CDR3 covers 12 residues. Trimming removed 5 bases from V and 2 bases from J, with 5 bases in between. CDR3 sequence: CASSQNTDTQYF. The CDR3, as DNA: TGTGCCAGTAGTCAAAACACAGATACGCAGTATTTT.

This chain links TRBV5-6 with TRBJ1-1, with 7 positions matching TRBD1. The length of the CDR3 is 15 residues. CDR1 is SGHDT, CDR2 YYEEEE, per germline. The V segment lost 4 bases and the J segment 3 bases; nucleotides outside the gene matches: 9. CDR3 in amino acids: CASSEGQKRDTEAFF. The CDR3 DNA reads TGTGCCAGCAGCGAGGGACAGAAACGGGACACTGAAGCTTTCTTT.

The CDR3 reads CASSLRQGAWTGELFF. The CDR3 DNA reads as TGTGCCAGCAGCTTGAGACAGGGGGCGTGGACCGGGGAGCTGTTTTTT. The chain joins TRBV7-9 to TRBJ2-2; TRBD1 matches 10 bases. The germline V gene has CDR1 SEHNR and CDR2 FQNEAQ (reference sequence). V lost 3 bases to trimming and J lost 5 bases; unmatched junction nucleotides: 6. CDR3 size: 16 residues.

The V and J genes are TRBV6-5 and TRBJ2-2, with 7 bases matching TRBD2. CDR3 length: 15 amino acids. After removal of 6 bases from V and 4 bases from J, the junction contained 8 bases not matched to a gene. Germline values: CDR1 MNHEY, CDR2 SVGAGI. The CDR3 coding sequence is TGTGCCAGCAGGTGGTCTAGCGGTTCCACCGGGGAGCTGTTTTTT. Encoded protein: CASRWSSGSTGELFF.

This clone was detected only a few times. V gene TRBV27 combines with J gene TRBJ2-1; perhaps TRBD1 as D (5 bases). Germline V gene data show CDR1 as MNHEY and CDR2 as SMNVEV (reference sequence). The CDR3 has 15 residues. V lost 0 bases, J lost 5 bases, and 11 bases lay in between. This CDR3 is CASSLSPGINNEQFF. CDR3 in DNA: TGTGCCAGCAGTTTATCGCCAGGGATCAACAATGAGCAGTTCTTC.

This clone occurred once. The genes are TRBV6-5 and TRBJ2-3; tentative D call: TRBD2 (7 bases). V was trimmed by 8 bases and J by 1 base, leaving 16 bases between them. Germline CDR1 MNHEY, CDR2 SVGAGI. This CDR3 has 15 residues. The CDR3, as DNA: TGTGCCAGCTCCTTAGGGGGGGGCGGCACAGATACGCAGTATTTT. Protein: CASSLGGGGTDTQYF.

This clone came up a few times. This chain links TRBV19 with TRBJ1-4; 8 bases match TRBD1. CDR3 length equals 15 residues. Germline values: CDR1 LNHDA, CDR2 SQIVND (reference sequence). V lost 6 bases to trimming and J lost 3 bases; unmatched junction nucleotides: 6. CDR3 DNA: TGTGCCAGTAGATTGGACAGGGCCCCTAATGAAAAACTGTTTTTT. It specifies CASRLDRAPNEKLFF.

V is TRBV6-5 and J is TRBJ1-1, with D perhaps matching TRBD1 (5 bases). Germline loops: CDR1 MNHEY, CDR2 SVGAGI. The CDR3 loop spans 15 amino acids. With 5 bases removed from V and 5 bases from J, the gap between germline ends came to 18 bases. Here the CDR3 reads CASSTRGGGGTEAFF. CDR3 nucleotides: TGTGCCAGCAGTACTCGTGGGGGGGGAGGTACTGAAGCTTTCTTT.

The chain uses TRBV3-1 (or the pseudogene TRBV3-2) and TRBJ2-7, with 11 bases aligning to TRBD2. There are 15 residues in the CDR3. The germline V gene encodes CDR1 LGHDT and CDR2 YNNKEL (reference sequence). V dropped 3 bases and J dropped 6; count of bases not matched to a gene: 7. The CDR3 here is CASSQAGTSGGEQYF. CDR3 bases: TGTGCCAGCAGCCAGGCCGGGACTAGCGGAGGCGAGCAGTACTTC.

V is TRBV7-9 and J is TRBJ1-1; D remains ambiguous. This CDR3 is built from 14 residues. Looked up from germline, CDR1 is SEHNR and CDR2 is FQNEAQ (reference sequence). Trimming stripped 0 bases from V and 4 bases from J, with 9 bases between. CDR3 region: CASSLAPSSTEAFF. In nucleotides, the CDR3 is TGTGCCAGCAGCTTAGCGCCATCGAGCACTGAAGCTTTCTTT.